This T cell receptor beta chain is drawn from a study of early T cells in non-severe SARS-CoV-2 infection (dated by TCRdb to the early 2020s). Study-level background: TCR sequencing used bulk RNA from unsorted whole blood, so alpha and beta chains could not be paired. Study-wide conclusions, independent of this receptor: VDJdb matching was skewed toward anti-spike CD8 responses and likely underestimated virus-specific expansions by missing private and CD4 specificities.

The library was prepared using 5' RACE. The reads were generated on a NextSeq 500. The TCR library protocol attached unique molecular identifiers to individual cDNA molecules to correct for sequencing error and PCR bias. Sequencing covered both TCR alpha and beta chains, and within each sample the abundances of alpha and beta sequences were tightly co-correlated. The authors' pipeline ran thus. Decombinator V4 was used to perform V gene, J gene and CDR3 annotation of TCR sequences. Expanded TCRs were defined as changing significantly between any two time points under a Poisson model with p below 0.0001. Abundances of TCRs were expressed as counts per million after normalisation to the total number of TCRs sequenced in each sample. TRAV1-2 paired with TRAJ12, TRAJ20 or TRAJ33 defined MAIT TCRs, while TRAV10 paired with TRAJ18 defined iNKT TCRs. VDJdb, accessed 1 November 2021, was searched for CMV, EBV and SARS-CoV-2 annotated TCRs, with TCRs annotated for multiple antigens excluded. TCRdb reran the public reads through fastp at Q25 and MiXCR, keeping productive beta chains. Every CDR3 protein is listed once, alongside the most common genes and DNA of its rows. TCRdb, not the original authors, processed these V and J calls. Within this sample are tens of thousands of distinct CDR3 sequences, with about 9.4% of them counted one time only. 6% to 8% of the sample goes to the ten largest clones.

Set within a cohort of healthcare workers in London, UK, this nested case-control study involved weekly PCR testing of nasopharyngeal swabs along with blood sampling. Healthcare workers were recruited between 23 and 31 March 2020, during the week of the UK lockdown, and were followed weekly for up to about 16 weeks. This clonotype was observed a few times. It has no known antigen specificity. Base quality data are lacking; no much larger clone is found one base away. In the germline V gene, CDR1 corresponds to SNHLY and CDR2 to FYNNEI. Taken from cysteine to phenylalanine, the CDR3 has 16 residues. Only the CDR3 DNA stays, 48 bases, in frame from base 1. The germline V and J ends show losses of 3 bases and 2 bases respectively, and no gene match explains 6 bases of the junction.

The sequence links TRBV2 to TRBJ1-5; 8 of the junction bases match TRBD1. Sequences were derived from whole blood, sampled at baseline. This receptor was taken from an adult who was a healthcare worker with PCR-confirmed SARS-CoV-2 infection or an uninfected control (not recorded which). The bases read TGTGCCAGCAGTGACAACAGGGGGTCGGGCAATCAGCCCCAGCATTTT. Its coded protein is CASSDNRGSGNQPQHF.